This is a list of T cell receptor beta chains from one sample in a study of radiotherapy plus CTLA-4 blockade in lung cancer. Clones were read by immunoSEQ multiplex PCR, and TCRdb kept only the in-frame ones, dropping some. The data show some 120,000 clones, with more than 65% seen just once and 3.3% held by the top ten. The sample in question was peripheral blood, obtained from a patient treated with radiotherapy plus ipilimumab. The receptor source for this set is a human donor with non-small cell lung cancer that progressed on radiotherapy plus ipilimumab. Some clones in this sample may be carry-over from other donors' samples. The CDR3 runs from the conserved cysteine through the conserved F or W. Each record gives: V gene, J gene, D gene, clone size, CDR3 DNA, CDR3 protein. A D gene is named only where the DNA matches it firmly. Expanded clones get a size class; other rows say once, few or many, or leave the size out.

TRBV19	TRBJ1-1	NA	few	TGTGCCAGTAGTCCGATCGACCGGGAGAGGCGAGCTTTCTTT	CASSPIDRERRAFF
TRBV5-8	TRBJ2-1	NA	NA	TGTGCCAGCACCCTGGTGGGGGCATCCTACAATGAGCAGTTCTTC	CASTLVGASYNEQFF
TRBV19	TRBJ2-3	TRBD2	NA	TGTGCCAGTAGTATTGGAGCGGGGGTCCATTTT	CASSIGAGVHF
TRBV5-6	TRBJ2-3	NA	NA	TGTGCCAGCAGCCATCGGAGCACAGATACGCAGTATTTT	CASSHRSTDTQYF
TRBV6-5	TRBJ1-5	TRBD1	NA	TGTGCCAGCAGTTACGACAGGGCCAATCAGCCCCAGCATTTT	CASSYDRANQPQHF
TRBV7-2	TRBJ2-6	NA	once	TGTGCCAGCAGCTTAGCTGGGGGATTGGCCAACGTCCTGACTTTC	CASSLAGGLANVLTF
TRBV6-5	TRBJ1-4	TRBD1	NA	TGTGCCAGCAGCGGGACAGAATACTCTAATGAAAAACTGTTTTTT	CASSGTEYSNEKLFF
TRBV4-3	TRBJ2-1	NA	once	TGCGCCAGCAGCCTGGACAGTCCTTACTACAATGAGCAGTTCTTC	CASSLDSPYYNEQFF
TRBV13	TRBJ2-3	TRBD1	NA	TGTGCCAGCAGCCGACGACAGGGACATAGCACAGATACGCAGTATTTT	CASSRRQGHSTDTQYF
TRBV15	TRBJ1-5	NA	NA	TGTGCCACCAGCAGTGGGACCAAGTATAGCAATCAGCCCCAGCATTTT	CATSSGTKYSNQPQHF
TRBV20-1	TRBJ2-4	TRBD1	once	TGCAGTGCTAAGTCAGGGGGCGTAGCGTACTTC	CSAKSGGVAYF
TRBV30	TRBJ2-2	NA	NA	TGTGCCTGGAGGGCACTAGCGAACACCGGGGAGCTGTTTTTT	CAWRALANTGELFF
TRBV18	TRBJ1-2	NA	NA	TGTGCCAGCTCACCACGGTCCGGGATGGGGAACTATGGCTACACCTTC	CASSPRSGMGNYGYTF
TRBV18	TRBJ2-1	TRBD2	NA	TGTGCCAGCTCACGGCCGGGACTAGCGGGGGGCCAGGGTAATGAGCAGTTCTTC	CASSRPGLAGGQGNEQFF
TRBV11-2	TRBJ2-7	NA	NA	TGTGCCAGCAGCTTAGGGGGTTTTAACTACGAGCAGTACTTC	CASSLGGFNYEQYF
TRBV5-8	TRBJ1-4	NA	NA	TGTGCCAGCAGCCCGGGAGTAGTTAATGAAAAACTGTTTTTT	CASSPGVVNEKLFF
TRBV5-1	TRBJ2-7	TRBD2	NA	TGCGCCAGCAGCTTGGAAAGGGGAGGGGACGAGCAGTACTTC	CASSLERGGDEQYF
TRBV27	TRBJ1-1	NA	NA	TGTGCCACCAGAGGGGGAAACACTGAAGCTTTCTTT	CATRGGNTEAFF
TRBV2	TRBJ1-5	NA	NA	TGTGCCAGCAGTGACAGGGGAACTGGCAATCAGCCCCAGCATTTT	CASSDRGTGNQPQHF
TRBV19	TRBJ2-7	NA	NA	TGTGCCAGTAGTATGAGCGGCTACGAGCAGTACTTC	CASSMSGYEQYF
TRBV28	TRBJ1-3	TRBD1	NA	TGTGCCAGCAGTTTTGGGACAGCCTCTGGAAACACCATATATTTT	CASSFGTASGNTIYF
TRBV6-6	TRBJ1-5	NA	NA	TGTGCCAGCAGCCCAACTCCGGACCTGCCCCAGCATTTT	CASSPTPDLPQHF
TRBV9	TRBJ2-1	NA	NA	TGTGCCAGCAGCGTAGGTTTCTCTAGCGCCTCCTACAATGAGCAGTTCTTC	CASSVGFSSASYNEQFF
TRBV6-5	TRBJ1-1	TRBD1	NA	TGTGCCAGCAGTTACGAGGGGGCGAGGACTGAAGCTTTCTTT	CASSYEGARTEAFF
TRBV18	TRBJ1-3	NA	NA	TGTGCCAGCTCACCACGCGCGACTCAGAAGGGAAACACCATATATTTT	CASSPRATQKGNTIYF
TRBV7-8	TRBJ1-1	TRBD1	NA	TGTGCCAGCAGCTTGAGCCAGGGGGGCACTGAAGCTTTCTTT	CASSLSQGGTEAFF
TRBV21-1	TRBJ1-3	NA	NA	TGTGCCAGCAGCAAAGAAAGACCTGGAAACACCATATATTTT	CASSKERPGNTIYF
TRBV19	TRBJ1-2	NA	NA	TGTGCCAGTAGTAGGGGTCATAGGATTTCAAACTATGGCTACACCTTC	CASSRGHRISNYGYTF